The 18 T cell receptor beta chains presented below share a single source sample, sequenced in a study of blood T cell repertoires in COVID-19. Measured with immunoSEQ multiplex PCR; TCRdb has only the in-frame clones, and not every one. The sample shows fewer than 250,000 clones, around four fifths of them seen only once. Sequencing input: PBMCs or T cells enriched from blood (not recorded which). These receptors were taken from a woman in her 40s who had been exposed to COVID-19.

V gene TRBV30 combines with J gene TRBJ2-1; 8 bases match TRBD2. This CDR3 region has 15 residues. Germline V gene sequence: CDR1 GTSNPN, CDR2 SVGIG (reference sequence). Trimming took 0 bases from V and 2 from J; bases not matched to a gene: 3. Here the CDR3 reads CAWSVPGGAYNEQFF. The CDR3 DNA follows: TGTGCCTGGAGTGTGCCGGGGGGGGCCTACAATGAGCAGTTCTTC.

The CDR3, as DNA: TGTGCCAGCAGCCGACTGTGGCGATCTGAAGCTTTCTTT. Translation gives CASSRLWRSEAFF. The chain links TRBV2 to TRBJ1-1; D is unresolved. Germline V CDR1 and CDR2: SNHLY, FYNNEI. V gave up 6 bases and J gave up 6 bases, with 14 bases separating them. This CDR3 contains 13 residues.

The rearrangement uses TRBV4-3 and TRBJ2-1, with D unclear. Germline values: CDR1 LGHNA, CDR2 YSLEER. CDR3 size: 13 residues. V lost 0 bases, J lost 10 bases, and 10 bases lay in between. CDR3 nucleotides: TGCGCCAGCAGCCAAGAGAGTGCCTACGAGCAGTTCTTC. This gives the protein CASSQESAYEQFF.

The chain uses TRBV12-3 or TRBV12-4 and TRBJ2-3; a possible D gene is TRBD2 (6 bases). The V gene lost 6 bases and the J gene lost 6 bases, with 10 bases spanning the gap. The CDR3 length is 12 residues. The CDR3, as DNA: TGTGCCAGCAGACGCGGGGACGATACGCAGTATTTT. Encoded protein: CASRRGDDTQYF.

The chain is built from TRBV19 and TRBJ1-5; 10 positions match TRBD1. There are 15 residues in the CDR3. Looked up from germline, CDR1 is LNHDA and CDR2 is SQIVND (reference sequence). Trimming took 6 bases from V and 1 from J; bases not matched to a gene: 3. CDR3 nucleotides: TGTGCCAGTAGGAGGACAGGGGGAAGCAATCAGCCCCAGCATTTT. It yields the protein CASRRTGGSNQPQHF.

The V gene is TRBV3-1 (or the pseudogene TRBV3-2), the J gene TRBJ2-1; D might be TRBD2 (6 bases). V dropped 1 base and J dropped 8 bases, with 15 bases sitting between them. In germline, CDR1 is LGHDT, CDR2 YNNKEL (reference sequence). The CDR3 is 15 residues long. The CDR3 coding sequence is TGTGCCAGCAGCCAAGGACTTCGGGGGAGCGATGAGCAGTTCTTC. Translation: CASSQGLRGSDEQFF.

This chain's CDR3 is CASSQAGANTEAFF. CDR3 DNA: TGTGCCAGCAGCCAGGCAGGGGCAAACACTGAAGCTTTCTTT. The J gene is TRBJ1-1, the V gene TRBV3-1 (or the pseudogene TRBV3-2); a weak D match, TRBD1 (6 bases). Germline values: CDR1 LGHDT, CDR2 YNNKEL (reference sequence). Trimming pared 3 bases from V and 2 bases from J, leaving 10 bases between. The CDR3 sequence is 14 residues long.

The chain uses TRBV20-1 and TRBJ1-1; a weak D match, TRBD1 (5 bases). The V end was cut by 6 bases, the J end by 3 bases, with 8 bases between. The CDR3 has 11 residues. Per germline, CDR1 DFQATT and CDR2 SNEGSKA (reference sequence). The CDR3 loop is CSARAYTEAFF. DNA for the CDR3: TGCAGTGCCAGGGCCTACACTGAAGCTTTCTTT.

This chain connects TRBV4-3 to TRBJ1-6; D is perhaps TRBD1 (6 bases). This CDR3 spans 13 amino acids. V gave up 1 base and J gave up 12 bases, with 10 bases separating them. Germline loops: CDR1 LGHNA, CDR2 YSLEER. CDR3 region: CASSQGRGQPLHF. DNA of the CDR3: TGCGCCAGCAGCCAAGGAAGGGGACAACCCCTCCACTTT.

This clone was detected many times. V is TRBV13 and J is TRBJ2-5; 7 bases line up with TRBD1. CDR1 and CDR2 from the germline V gene are PRHDT and FYEKMQ (reference sequence). This CDR3 comprises 14 residues. V lost 2 bases and J lost 8; bases outside the gene matches: 8. The CDR3 bases are TGTGCCAGCAGCTTACGTCGACAGGGCGTTACCCAGTACTTC. Protein: CASSLRRQGVTQYF.

The chain links TRBV13 to TRBJ1-2; D gene uncertain. V shed 4 bases and J shed 7 bases, with 16 bases lying between them. The CDR3 covers 14 residues. Germline CDR1 is PRHDT and CDR2 is FYEKMQ (reference sequence). The CDR3 sequence is CASSSHVRAGGYTF. CDR3 DNA sequence: TGTGCCAGCAGCTCACACGTTCGGGCGGGTGGCTACACCTTC. Variable domain in full (rest from reference TRBV13 and TRBJ1-2): AAGVIQSPRHLIKEKRETATLKCYPIPRHDTVYWYQQGPGQDPQFLISFYEKMQSDKGSIPDRFSAQQFSDYHSELNMSSLELGDSALYFCASSSHVRAGGYTFGSGTRLTVV.

This clone turned up a few times. The rearrangement uses TRBV4-2 and TRBJ1-4, with TRBD1 as a possible D gene (5 bases). CDR3 length equals 16 residues. The V end was cut by 4 bases, the J end by 0 bases, with 12 bases between. Germline lookup yields CDR1 LGHNA and CDR2 YNFKEQ. CDR3 DNA: TGTGCCAGCAGCCCATTAGACAGCTCAACTAATGAAAAACTGTTTTTT. Its protein product is CASSPLDSSTNEKLFF.

This clone was counted a few times. In the same sample, other DNA sequences code for this CDR3. The V and J genes are TRBV3-1 (or the pseudogene TRBV3-2) and TRBJ1-3; 10 bases fit TRBD1. CDR1 is LGHDT and CDR2 is YNNKEL in the germline V gene (reference sequence). The trim removed 0 bases at V and 5 bases at J, leaving 4 bases unmatched. The CDR3 runs to 16 residues. CDR3 DNA: TGTGCCAGCAGCCAAGATCGACAGGGGGCGAGAAACACCATATATTTT. As protein: CASSQDRQGARNTIYF.

The rearrangement links TRBV4-1 to TRBJ1-2, with 10 nucleotides matching TRBD1. Germline CDR1 MGHRA, CDR2 YSYEKL. The CDR3 contains 16 residues. The trim removed 3 bases at V and 8 bases at J, leaving 12 bases unmatched. CDR3 nucleotide sequence: TGCGCCAGCAGCCAGGGACAGGGGATTACATCAGGGGGCTACACCTTC. Residues: CASSQGQGITSGGYTF.

The V gene is TRBV28, the J gene TRBJ1-4; D gene uncertain. This CDR3 is 15 amino acids long. Germline lookup yields CDR1 MDHEN and CDR2 SYDVKM. Trimming left V 5 bases short and J 4 bases short, with 14 bases between. CDR3 sequence (DNA): TGTGCCAGCAGTCCCCCCGAGGGTAGTAATGAAAAACTGTTTTTT. Protein: CASSPPEGSNEKLFF.

The chain is built from TRBV19 and TRBJ1-2, with D uncertain. Germline V gene sequence: CDR1 LNHDA, CDR2 SQIVND (reference sequence). The CDR3 runs 15 residues. V lost 1 base and J lost 0, with 9 bases in between. DNA of the CDR3: TGTGCCAGTAGTATAGTCGACACCTCTAACTATGGCTACACCTTC. Translated, it gives CASSIVDTSNYGYTF.

The chain has TRBV28 and TRBJ1-1, with TRBD1 identical over 9 bases. Germline V gene sequence: CDR1 MDHEN, CDR2 SYDVKM. This CDR3 comprises 14 residues. The V and J ends lost 6 bases and 3 bases, in that order; junction bases with no gene match: 5. Written as DNA, the CDR3 is TGTGCCAGCAGGGTGACAGGGGGGTACACTGAAGCTTTCTTT. Its protein product is CASRVTGGYTEAFF.

Concerning this clone: The junction differs from germline at one of its ends, possibly a read error. The chain links TRBV11-3 to TRBJ2-1; perhaps TRBD1 as D (6 bases). The CDR3 loop spans 14 amino acids. Germline V lookup: CDR1 SGHNT, CDR2 YENEEA. The CDR3 DNA reads TGTGCCAGCAGCCGCGACAGGTCCTCCAATGAGCAGTTCTTC. Translated: CASSRDRSSNEQFF. Full variable domain (remainder filled in from reference TRBV11-3 and TRBJ2-1): EAGVVQSPRYKIIEKKQPVAFWCNPISGHNTLYWYLQNLGQGPELLIRYENEEAVDDSQLPKDRFSAERLKGVDSTLKIQPAELGDSAVYLCASSRDRSSNEQFFGPGTRLTVL.